This T cell receptor beta chain was found in a study of shared clonotypes between healthy human individuals. Whole-study findings and limits: The authors expected sequencing depth to affect clonotype sharing among donors.

Sequencing was performed with immunoSEQ multiplex PCR; in TCRdb, only in-frame clones are kept and a portion is missing. Altogether around 1.6 million clones are present, 95% to 99% being singletons, with the ten largest covering less than 0.55%. Comment on this clone: Its antigen is undetermined.

The CDR3 contains 18 residues. Trimming removed 0 bases from V and 3 bases from J; junction bases left unmatched: 2. Germline CDR1 is LGHNA and CDR2 is YSLEER. A split of CD4+ cells into CD45RA+ naive and CD45RA-negative memory subsets was performed. This receptor was identified in a man under 40 in good health. The J gene is TRBJ2-6, the V gene TRBV4-3; TRBD2 agrees at 13 bases. Material: naive CD4+ T cells sorted from blood. The subset: CD45RA+ positively selected. The CDR3 region has the DNA TGCGCCAGCAGCCAAGAACTAGCGGGAGGGATTGGGGCCAACGTCCTGACTTTC. Its translation: CASSQELAGGIGANVLTF.